This T cell receptor (beta chain) is drawn from a study of blood T cell repertoires in COVID-19. About the study: Whether acute or convalescent, the COVID-19 samples came from the United States, Italy and Spain. The analysed material was cDNA or gDNA that came from T cells, B-cell-depleted T cells, or PBMCs.

Original data processing: Reference gene primers were amplified, and this amplification served to estimate nucleated cell counts. Clones were sequenced by immunoSEQ multiplex PCR, and TCRdb holds only the in-frame ones, with some missing. The DNA gave D and trimming, while V, J and clone size come from that table. The table has roughly 430,000 clones, nearly 90% seen once. Cohort allocation depended upon clinical history that participants reported. The germline gives CDR1 SGHDT, CDR2 YYEEEE. The CDR3 runs 13 residues. J gave up 8 bases and V 3 bases, and 6 bases lay outside the gene matches. The sample comprised PBMCs or T cells enriched from blood (not recorded which). The receptor was derived from a woman between 18 and 30 years old who had been exposed to COVID-19. V is TRBV5-6 and J is TRBJ1-2; TRBD1 matches at 8 bases. The CDR3 protein is CASSSFRGRGYTF. The CDR3 DNA follows: TGTGCCAGCAGCTCGTTCAGGGGGCGCGGCTACACCTTC. The full variable domain, completed using reference TRBV5-6 and TRBJ1-2, is DAGVTQSPTHLIKTRGQQVTLRCSPKSGHDTVSWYQQALGQGPQFIFQYYEEEERQRGNFPDRFSGHQFPNYSSELNVNALLLGDSALYLCASSSFRGRGYTFGSGTRLTVV.